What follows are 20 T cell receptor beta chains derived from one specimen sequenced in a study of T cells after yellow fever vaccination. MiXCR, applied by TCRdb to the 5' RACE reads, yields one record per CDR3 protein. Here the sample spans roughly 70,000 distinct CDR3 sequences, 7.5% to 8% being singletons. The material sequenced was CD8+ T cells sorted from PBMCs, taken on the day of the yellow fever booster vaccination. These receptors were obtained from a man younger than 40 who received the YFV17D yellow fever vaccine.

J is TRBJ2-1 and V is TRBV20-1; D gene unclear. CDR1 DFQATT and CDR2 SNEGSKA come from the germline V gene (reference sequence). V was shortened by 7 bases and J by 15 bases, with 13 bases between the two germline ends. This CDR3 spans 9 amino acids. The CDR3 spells CSVRPRRFF. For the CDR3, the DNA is TGCAGTGTGAGACCCCGACGGTTCTTC.

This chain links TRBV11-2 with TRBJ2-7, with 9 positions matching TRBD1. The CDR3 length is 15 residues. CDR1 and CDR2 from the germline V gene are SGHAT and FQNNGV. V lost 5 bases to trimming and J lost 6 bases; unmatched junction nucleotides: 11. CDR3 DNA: TGTGCCAGCAGCCCTCCGAGACAGGGGGTTTCCGAGCAGTACTTC. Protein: CASSPPRQGVSEQYF.

DNA for the CDR3: TGCAGCGTTGAAGCCCAGGGGCGGGAGGTGTTCCCAGAGACCCAGTACTTC. Protein: CSVEAQGREVFPETQYF. The rearrangement uses TRBV29-1 and TRBJ2-5, with 8 bases matching TRBD2. Germline V gene sequence: CDR1 SQVTM, CDR2 ANQGSEA. With 1 base clipped from V and 4 bases from J, the junction kept 14 bases outside the gene matches. This CDR3 has 17 amino acids.

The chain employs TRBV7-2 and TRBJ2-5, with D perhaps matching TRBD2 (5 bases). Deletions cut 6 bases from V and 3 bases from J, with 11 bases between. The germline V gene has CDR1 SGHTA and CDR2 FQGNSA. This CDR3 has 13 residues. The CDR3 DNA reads TGTGCCAGCAGTAGATACGGGGAAGAGACCCAGTACTTC. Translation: CASSRYGEETQYF.

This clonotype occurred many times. The CDR3 here is CASSQDGGTSTPNIQYF. The CDR3 DNA reads as TGCGCCAGCAGCCAAGATGGCGGGACTAGCACCCCAAACATTCAGTACTTC. The J gene is TRBJ2-4, the V gene TRBV4-3; 9 positions match TRBD2. Germline V gene data show CDR1 as LGHNA and CDR2 as YSLEER. Trimming took 0 bases from V and 6 from J; bases not matched to a gene: 9. CDR3 length: 17 amino acids.

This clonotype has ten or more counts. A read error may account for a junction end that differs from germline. The CDR3 here is CASSLGQGGNNEQFF. The CDR3 DNA follows: TGTGCTAGCAGCTTAGGACAGGGAGGGAACAATGAGCAGTTCTTC. The chain links TRBV7-7 to TRBJ2-1; weak D call: TRBD1 (8 bases). This CDR3 is built from 15 residues. Germline CDR1 SSHAT, CDR2 FNYEAQ (reference sequence).

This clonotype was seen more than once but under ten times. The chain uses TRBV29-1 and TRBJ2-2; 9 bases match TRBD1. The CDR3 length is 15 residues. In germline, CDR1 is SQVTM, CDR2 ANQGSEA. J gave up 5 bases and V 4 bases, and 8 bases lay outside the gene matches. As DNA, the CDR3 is TGCAGCGTTGCGGGGGACAGGGTTATGACCGGGGAGCTGTTTTTT. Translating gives CSVAGDRVMTGELFF.

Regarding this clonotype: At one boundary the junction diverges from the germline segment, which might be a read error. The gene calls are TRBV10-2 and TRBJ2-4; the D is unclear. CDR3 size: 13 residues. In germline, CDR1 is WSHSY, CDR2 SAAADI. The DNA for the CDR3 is TGTGCCAGCAGTGCGTTAGATGAAAACATTCAGTACTTC. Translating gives CASSALDENIQYF.

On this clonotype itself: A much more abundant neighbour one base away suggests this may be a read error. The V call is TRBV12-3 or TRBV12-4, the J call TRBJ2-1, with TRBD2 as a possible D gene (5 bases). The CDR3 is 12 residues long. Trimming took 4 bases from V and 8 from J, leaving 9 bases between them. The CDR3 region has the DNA TGTGCCAGCAGTTCTGCGCGGGATGAGCAGTTCTTC. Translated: CASSSARDEQFF.

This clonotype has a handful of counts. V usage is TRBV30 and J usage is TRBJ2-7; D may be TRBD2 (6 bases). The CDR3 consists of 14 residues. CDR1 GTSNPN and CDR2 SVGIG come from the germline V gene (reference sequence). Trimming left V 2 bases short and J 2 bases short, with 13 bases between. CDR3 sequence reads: CAWSKRGGPYEQYF. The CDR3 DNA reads TGTGCCTGGAGTAAGCGCGGAGGGCCCTACGAGCAGTACTTC.

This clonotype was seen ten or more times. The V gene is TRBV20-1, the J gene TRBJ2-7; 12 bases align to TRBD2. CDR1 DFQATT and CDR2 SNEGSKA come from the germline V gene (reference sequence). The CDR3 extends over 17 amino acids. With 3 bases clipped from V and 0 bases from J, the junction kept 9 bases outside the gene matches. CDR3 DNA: TGCAGTGCTAGCCTCGGGCTAGCGGGAGGGCGCTCCTACGAGCAGTACTTC. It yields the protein CSASLGLAGGRSYEQYF.

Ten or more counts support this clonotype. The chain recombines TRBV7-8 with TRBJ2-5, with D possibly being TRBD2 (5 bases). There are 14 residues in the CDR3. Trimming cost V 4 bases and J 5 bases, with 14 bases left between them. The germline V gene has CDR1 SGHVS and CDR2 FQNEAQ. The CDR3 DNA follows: TGTGCCAGCAGCTCAAGCGGTACTATGGAGACCCAGTACTTC. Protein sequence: CASSSSGTMETQYF.

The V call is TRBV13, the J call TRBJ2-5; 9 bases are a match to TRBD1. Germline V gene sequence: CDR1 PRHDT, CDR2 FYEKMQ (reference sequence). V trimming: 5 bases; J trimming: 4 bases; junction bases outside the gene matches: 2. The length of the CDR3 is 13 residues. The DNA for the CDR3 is TGTGCCAGCAGCGGGACAGGGCCAGAGACCCAGTACTTC. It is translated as CASSGTGPETQYF.

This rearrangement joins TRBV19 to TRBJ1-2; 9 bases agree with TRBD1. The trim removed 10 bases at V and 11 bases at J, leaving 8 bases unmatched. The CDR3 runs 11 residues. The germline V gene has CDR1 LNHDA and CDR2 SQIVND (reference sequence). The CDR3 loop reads CAIGQGKLYTF. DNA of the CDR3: TGTGCCATAGGACAGGGGAAGTTGTACACCTTC.

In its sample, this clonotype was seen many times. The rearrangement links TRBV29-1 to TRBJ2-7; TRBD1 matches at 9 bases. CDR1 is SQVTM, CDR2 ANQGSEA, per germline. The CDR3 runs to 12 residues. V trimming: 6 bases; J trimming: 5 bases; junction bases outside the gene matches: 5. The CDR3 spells CSVRDRAHEQYF. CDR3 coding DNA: TGCAGCGTCCGGGACAGGGCCCACGAGCAGTACTTC.

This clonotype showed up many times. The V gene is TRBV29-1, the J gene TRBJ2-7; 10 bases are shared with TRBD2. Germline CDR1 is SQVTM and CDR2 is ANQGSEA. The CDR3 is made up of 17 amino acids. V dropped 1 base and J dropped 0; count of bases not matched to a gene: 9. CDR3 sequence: CSVEGLAGPSSSYEQYF. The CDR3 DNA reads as TGCAGCGTTGAAGGACTAGCGGGTCCTTCGAGCTCCTACGAGCAGTACTTC.

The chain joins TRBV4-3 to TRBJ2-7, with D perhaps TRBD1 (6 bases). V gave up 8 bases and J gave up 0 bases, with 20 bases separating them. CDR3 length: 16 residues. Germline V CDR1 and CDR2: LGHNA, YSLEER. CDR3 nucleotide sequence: TGCGCCAGCGGACAGTTTTGGGGATCCCACTCCTACGAGCAGTACTTC. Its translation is CASGQFWGSHSYEQYF.

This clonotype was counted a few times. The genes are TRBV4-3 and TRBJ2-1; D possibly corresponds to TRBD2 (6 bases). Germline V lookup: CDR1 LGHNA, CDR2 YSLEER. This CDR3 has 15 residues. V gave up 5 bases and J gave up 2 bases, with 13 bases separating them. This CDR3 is CASSSGTRTYNEQFF. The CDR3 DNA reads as TGCGCCAGCAGCTCCGGGACTCGGACCTACAATGAGCAGTTCTTC.

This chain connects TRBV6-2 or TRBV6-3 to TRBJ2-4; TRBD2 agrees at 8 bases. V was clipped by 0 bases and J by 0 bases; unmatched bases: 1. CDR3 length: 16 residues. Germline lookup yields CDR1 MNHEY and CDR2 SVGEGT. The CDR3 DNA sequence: TGTGCCAGCAGTTACTCCCTAGCGGGAGCCAAAAACATTCAGTACTTC. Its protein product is CASSYSLAGAKNIQYF.

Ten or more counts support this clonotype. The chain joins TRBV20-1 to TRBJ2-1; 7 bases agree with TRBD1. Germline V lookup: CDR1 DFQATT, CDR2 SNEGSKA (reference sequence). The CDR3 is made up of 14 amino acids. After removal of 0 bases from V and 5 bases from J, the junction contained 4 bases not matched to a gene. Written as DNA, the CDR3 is TGCAGTGCTAGAGATCTACAGGGGCACAATGAGCAGTTCTTC. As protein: CSARDLQGHNEQFF.